Shown below are 32 T cell receptor beta chains from a single sample sequenced in a study of identical twins. One entry per CDR3 protein, called by TCRdb with MiXCR from the 5' RACE reads. Among about 530,000 distinct CDR3 sequences listed, about a fifth were seen once. This same sample was also taken into another study, of yellow fever vaccine responses in identical twins.

Sequencing input: CD4+ T cells sorted from blood. Source of these receptors: a woman younger than 30 in good health.

This clonotype appeared a few times. V gene TRBV11-2 combines with J gene TRBJ2-5; no definite D call. Trimming took 6 bases from V and 2 from J, leaving 13 bases between them. From germline, CDR1 is SGHAT and CDR2 FQNNGV. The CDR3 sequence is 14 residues long. In DNA form, the CDR3 reads TGTGCCAGCAGAGGTCCCTTCGATCAAGAGACCCAGTACTTC. It codes for CASRGPFDQETQYF. The full variable domain, its missing parts supplied by reference TRBV11-2 and TRBJ2-5, is EAGVAQSPRYKIIEKRQSVAFWCNPISGHATLYWYQQILGQGPKLLIQFQNNGVVDDSQLPKDRFSAERLKGVDSTLKIQPAKLEDSAVYLCASRGPFDQETQYFGPGTRLLVL.

The table lists this clonotype with a count of one. The chain recombines TRBV11-2 with TRBJ2-7; 8 bases match TRBD1. V shed 4 bases and J 6 bases; nucleotides not matched to a gene: 2. Germline lookup yields CDR1 SGHAT and CDR2 FQNNGV. This CDR3 contains 12 residues. CDR3 DNA sequence: TGTGCCAGCAGCTGGACAGGGAGCGAGCAGTACTTC. Amino acids: CASSWTGSEQYF. Drawing the rest from reference TRBV11-2 and TRBJ2-7, the complete variable domain is EAGVAQSPRYKIIEKRQSVAFWCNPISGHATLYWYQQILGQGPKLLIQFQNNGVVDDSQLPKDRFSAERLKGVDSTLKIQPAKLEDSAVYLCASSWTGSEQYFGPGTRLTVT.

This clonotype was seen more than once but under ten times. This chain uses TRBV10-3 with TRBJ2-1; 8 positions match TRBD1. CDR3 length: 15 amino acids. J was trimmed by 5 bases and V by 3 bases; bases with no gene match: 6. Germline CDR1 is ENHRY and CDR2 is SYGVKD. The CDR3: CAISDSGGNHNEQFF. CDR3 nucleotides: TGTGCCATCAGTGATTCAGGGGGCAACCACAATGAGCAGTTCTTC.

This clonotype has more than one count but fewer than ten. The DNA for the CDR3 is TGTGCCAGCAGTTATAGGATGAGGAACACTGAAGCTTTCTTT. Protein: CASSYRMRNTEAFF. The chain couples TRBV6-5 to TRBJ1-1; D call uncertain. This CDR3 spans 14 amino acids. Between the trimmed V and J ends, which lost 3 bases and 1 base, there was a span of 9 bases. Per the germline V gene, CDR1 is MNHEY and CDR2 is SVGAGI.

This chain links TRBV7-9 with TRBJ2-7; 7 nucleotides match TRBD1. This CDR3 spans 15 amino acids. Per the germline V gene, CDR1 is SEHNR and CDR2 is FQNEAQ (reference sequence). V trimming: 2 bases; J trimming: 2 bases; junction bases outside the gene matches: 6. CDR3 in DNA: TGTGCCAGCAGCTTAACGCGACAGGGCCCCTACGAGCAGTACTTC. Protein product: CASSLTRQGPYEQYF.

This clonotype was detected a few times. CDR3 sequence: CSATGGWDGSYNEQFF. The CDR3 DNA reads TGCAGTGCGACTGGGGGTTGGGATGGCTCCTACAATGAGCAGTTCTTC. The chain recombines TRBV20-1 with TRBJ2-1, with D perhaps assigned TRBD1 or TRBD2 (5 bases each). The CDR3 totals 16 residues. Trimming took 6 bases from V and 0 from J, leaving 18 bases between them. In germline, CDR1 is DFQATT, CDR2 SNEGSKA (reference sequence).

The gene calls are TRBV12-3 or TRBV12-4 and TRBJ2-7; 7 bases match TRBD1. The V gene end was trimmed by 4 bases and the J gene end by 2 bases; junction bases not matched to a gene: 11. This CDR3 has 16 amino acids. CDR3 nucleotide sequence: TGTGCCAGCAGTTCCTACAGGGGAATTTCCCCCTACGAGCAGTACTTC. Encoded protein: CASSSYRGISPYEQYF.

This clonotype appeared a few times. The chain is built from TRBV7-9 and TRBJ2-7, with 8 bases identical to TRBD2. There are 13 residues in the CDR3. CDR1 and CDR2 (germline): SEHNR, FQNEAQ (reference sequence). With 6 bases clipped from V and 1 base from J, the junction kept 2 bases outside the gene matches. Here the CDR3 DNA reads TGTGCCAGCAGGGGACTAGTTTCCTACGAGCAGTACTTC. It is translated as CASRGLVSYEQYF.

This clonotype was picked up many times. This chain joins TRBV7-3 and TRBJ2-3; maybe TRBD2 (6 bases). Trimming removed 9 bases at V and 2 bases at J, with 18 bases between. The CDR3 has 15 amino acids. Germline assignment: CDR1 SGHTA and CDR2 FQGTGA. The CDR3 DNA reads as TGTGCCAGTTCCTACTACGGGAGTTTCACAGATACGCAGTATTTT. This codes for CASSYYGSFTDTQYF.

A remark on this clonotype: The junction departs from germline at one end; a sequencing error may be responsible. The chain is built from TRBV7-9 and TRBJ1-2; tentative D call: TRBD1 (6 bases). This CDR3 has 16 residues. Germline loops: CDR1 SEHNR, CDR2 FQNEAQ (reference sequence). CDR3 nucleotide sequence: TGTGCCAGCGGCTTCTTACCGGGACACCCCCAAGCAGGCTACACCTTC. Protein product: CASGFLPGHPQAGYTF.

This clonotype was seen only a few times. The chain carries TRBV3-1 and TRBJ1-2; 9 bases map to TRBD1. The CDR3 loop spans 14 amino acids. The V segment lost 3 bases and the J segment 8 bases; nucleotides outside the gene matches: 7. Germline values: CDR1 LGHDT, CDR2 YNNKEL (reference sequence). CDR3 nucleotides: TGTGCCAGCAGCCACATGGACAGGGGAAGCGGCTACACCTTC. Residues: CASSHMDRGSGYTF.

The sample holds a few counts of this clonotype. The genes are TRBV6-1 and TRBJ2-1; no definite D call. Trimming removed 3 bases from V and 7 bases from J, with 10 bases in between. Per the germline V gene, CDR1 is MNHNS and CDR2 is SASEGT. The CDR3 is made up of 13 amino acids. The CDR3 nucleotides are TGTGCCAGCAGTGAGCAGCCTTGGAATGAGCAGTTCTTC. It yields the protein CASSEQPWNEQFF.

V is TRBV7-3 and J is TRBJ2-1, with 7 bases matching TRBD2. The germline CDR1 and CDR2 sequences are SGHTA and FQGTGA. J lost 0 bases, V lost 5 bases, and 4 bases had no gene match. The CDR3 runs to 15 residues. The CDR3 nucleotides are TGTGCCAGCAGCGCCCGCGGGAGCTCCTACAATGAGCAGTTCTTC. It codes for CASSARGSSYNEQFF.

This clonotype was seen once. V is TRBV19 and J is TRBJ1-1; D not resolved. Trimming took 0 bases from V and 1 from J, leaving 3 bases between them. CDR1 is LNHDA, CDR2 SQIVND, per germline (reference sequence). The CDR3 extends over 13 amino acids. The CDR3 DNA sequence: TGTGCCAGTAGTATAGAGGCGAACACTGAAGCTTTCTTT. As protein: CASSIEANTEAFF.

This clonotype was counted only a few times. The chain recombines TRBV10-3 with TRBJ2-3, with D unclear. Germline V gives CDR1 ENHRY, CDR2 SYGVKD. The CDR3 runs 15 residues. The V and J ends lost 4 bases and 0 bases respectively, with 11 bases between them. CDR3 amino acids: CAISVLGRSTDTQYF. CDR3 sequence (DNA): TGTGCCATCAGTGTTTTGGGAAGGAGCACAGATACGCAGTATTTT.

Only a few counts were recorded for this clonotype. The rearrangement uses TRBV12-3 or TRBV12-4 and TRBJ1-1; D remains unclear. The CDR3 is 15 residues long. Trimming left V 5 bases short and J 0 bases short, with 13 bases between. For the CDR3, the DNA is TGTGCCAGCAGTCCCTCGACAAAGATGAACACTGAAGCTTTCTTT. This gives the protein CASSPSTKMNTEAFF.

This chain uses TRBV12-3 or TRBV12-4 with TRBJ2-3, with 8 bases fitting TRBD2. The CDR3 is 15 residues long. Trimming removed 4 bases from V and 3 bases from J; junction bases left unmatched: 6. The CDR3 DNA is TGTGCCAGCAGTTGGTTAGCGGGAACTACAGATACGCAGTATTTT. This gives the protein CASSWLAGTTDTQYF.

This clonotype was recorded at least ten times. The chain links TRBV6-2 or TRBV6-3 to TRBJ2-3; no reliable D call. Per the germline V gene, CDR1 is MNHEY and CDR2 is SVGEGT. This CDR3 is 12 amino acids long. Trimming cost V 6 bases and J 2 bases, with 6 bases left between them. The CDR3 is CASSQYTDTQYF. The CDR3 nucleotides are TGTGCCAGCAGCCAGTACACAGATACGCAGTATTTT.

This clonotype has more than one count but fewer than ten. The gene calls are TRBV5-6 and TRBJ2-7; no reliable D call. The ends were cut back, 4 bases at V and 3 bases at J, with 14 bases in the middle. The CDR3 covers 14 residues. The germline V gene encodes CDR1 SGHDT and CDR2 YYEEEE. The CDR3 coding sequence is TGTGCCAGCAGCAGGATAAGATTTAACTACGAGCAGTACGTC. This sequence encodes CASSRIRFNYEQYV.

This clonotype was seen more than once but under ten times. The chain combines TRBV19 with TRBJ1-2, with TRBD1 as a possible D gene (5 bases). Per the germline V gene, CDR1 is LNHDA and CDR2 is SQIVND (reference sequence). Trimming left V 9 bases short and J 3 bases short, with 11 bases between. This CDR3 is built from 12 residues. The CDR3 DNA sequence: TGTGCCAGCTGGGGCAGGGACTATGGCTACACCTTC. This translates into CASWGRDYGYTF.

J is TRBJ2-7 and V is TRBV20-1; a weak D match, TRBD1 (5 bases). The CDR3 contains 13 residues. The V end was cut by 2 bases, the J end by 3 bases, with 11 bases between. The germline gives CDR1 DFQATT, CDR2 SNEGSKA (reference sequence). This CDR3 is CSARQGEVYEQYF. In DNA, the CDR3 is TGCAGTGCTAGACAGGGTGAGGTCTACGAGCAGTACTTC.

The chain couples TRBV24-1 to TRBJ2-1; D perhaps matches TRBD1 (6 bases). V was pared by 0 bases and J by 8 bases, with 13 bases between. CDR1 KGHDR and CDR2 SFDVKD come from the germline V gene. The CDR3 runs 15 residues. CDR3 DNA sequence: TGTGCCACCAGTGATTTGAGGCAGGGGAGTTATGAGCAGTTCTTC. It encodes CATSDLRQGSYEQFF.

V and J are TRBV12-3 or TRBV12-4 and TRBJ2-1, with TRBD2 matching 9 bases. The CDR3 is made up of 17 amino acids. V shed 8 bases, J shed 0 bases, and the junction held 11 bases outside the gene matches. The CDR3 DNA sequence: TGTGCCAGCGTAGCGGGAGACCCTACGAGCTCCTACAATGAGCAGTTCTTC. Translation: CASVAGDPTSSYNEQFF.

This chain connects TRBV6-5 to TRBJ2-6; 8 bases align to TRBD2. V lost 0 bases and J lost 1; bases outside the gene matches: 8. From germline, CDR1 is MNHEY and CDR2 SVGAGI. The CDR3 is 19 residues long. The CDR3 sequence is CASSYSSVSGNSGANVLTF. In nucleotides, the CDR3 is TGTGCCAGCAGTTACTCGAGTGTTAGCGGGAATTCTGGGGCCAACGTCCTGACTTTC.

This clonotype was detected a few times. The rearrangement links TRBV2 to TRBJ2-2; 7 bases fit TRBD2. V lost 3 bases to trimming and J lost 5 bases; unmatched junction nucleotides: 9. Germline CDR1 is SNHLY and CDR2 is FYNNEI. This CDR3 is built from 16 residues. The CDR3 region is CASSDEGGSWTGELFF. The CDR3 DNA sequence: TGTGCCAGCAGTGATGAGGGCGGGAGCTGGACCGGGGAGCTGTTTTTT.

The rearrangement uses TRBV28 and TRBJ2-7; maybe TRBD1 (5 bases). The germline V gene has CDR1 MDHEN and CDR2 SYDVKM. The CDR3 has 17 residues. V was trimmed by 4 bases and J by 2 bases, leaving 21 bases between them. CDR3 nucleotide sequence: TGTGCCAGCAGTTCCGTCCGGAAGGGGCACCTTACCTACGAGCAGTACTTC. This translates into CASSSVRKGHLTYEQYF.

The chain uses TRBV11-3 and TRBJ1-1; D perhaps matches TRBD1 (5 bases). Trimming took off 3 bases at V and 1 base at J, with 12 bases between the two ends. The germline V gene has CDR1 SGHNT and CDR2 YENEEA. This CDR3 spans 15 amino acids. The CDR3 bases are TGTGCCAGCAGCTTCCCCGGCACAGGGAACACTGAAGCTTTCTTT. This translates into CASSFPGTGNTEAFF.

The V call is TRBV7-6, the J call TRBJ2-1; 11 nucleotides align to TRBD2. The germline V gene has CDR1 SGHVS and CDR2 FNYEAQ. This CDR3 contains 15 residues. Losses at the gene ends were 4 bases for V and 7 bases for J; bases not matched to a gene: 6. Here the CDR3 reads CASSSKTSGNNEQFF. In DNA, the CDR3 is TGTGCCAGCAGCTCAAAGACTAGCGGGAATAATGAGCAGTTCTTC. The whole variable domain, remainder taken from reference TRBV7-6 and TRBJ2-1, is GAGVSQSPRYKVTKRGQDVALRCDPISGHVSLYWYRQALGQGPEFLTYFNYEAQQDKSGLPNDRFSAERPEGSISTLTIQRTEQRDSAMYRCASSSKTSGNNEQFFGPGTRLTVL.

V is TRBV10-3 and J is TRBJ2-4; TRBD2 agrees at 7 bases. The CDR3 runs 13 residues. Germline CDR1 is ENHRY and CDR2 is SYGVKD. Trimming at V came to 7 bases and at J to 6 bases, leaving 6 bases not matched to a gene. The CDR3 sequence: CAIKGGTLNIQYF. The CDR3 DNA reads as TGTGCCATCAAGGGAGGGACCCTAAACATTCAGTACTTC.

This clonotype has only a few counts. This chain uses TRBV7-9 with TRBJ2-3; D is perhaps TRBD2 (6 bases). This CDR3 region has 17 residues. The V gene's germline CDR1 is SEHNR and CDR2 FQNEAQ (reference sequence). Trimming removed 5 bases from V and 2 bases from J, with 20 bases in between. CDR3 coding DNA: TGTGCCAGCAGCACCCGGGACTCTCGGGGCCACACAGATACGCAGTATTTT. It yields the protein CASSTRDSRGHTDTQYF. Using reference TRBV7-9 and TRBJ2-3 for the parts outside the CDR3, the full variable domain is DTGVSQNPRHKITKRGQNVTFRCDPISEHNRLYWYRQTLGQGPEFLTYFQNEAQLEKSRLLSDRFSAERPKGSFSTLEIQRTEQGDSAMYLCASSTRDSRGHTDTQYFGPGTRLTVL.

The chain recombines TRBV5-1 with TRBJ2-2; TRBD1 agrees at 7 bases. The CDR3 extends over 16 amino acids. Germline-derived CDR1 and CDR2 are SGHRS and YFSETQ. Unmatched junction bases numbered 5, after V lost 3 bases and J lost 0 bases. The CDR3 DNA follows: TGCGCCAGCAGCTACGGGACAGTCGCGAACACCGGGGAGCTGTTTTTT. Translating it yields CASSYGTVANTGELFF.

A few counts support this clonotype. The chain joins TRBV12-3 or TRBV12-4 to TRBJ2-5; 12 bases map to TRBD2. CDR3 length equals 16 residues. J lost 4 bases, V lost 2 bases, and 5 bases had no gene match. The chain's CDR3 is CASSLSSGRAGETQYF. The DNA for the CDR3 is TGTGCCAGCAGTTTATCTAGCGGGAGGGCCGGAGAGACCCAGTACTTC.